Reported below is one T cell receptor beta chain. This specimen belongs to a study of CD8 T cells in ankylosing spondylitis. Each CDR3 protein is one row after TCRdb ran MiXCR on the 5' RACE reads. The data contain under 200,000 distinct CDR3 sequences, 13% of them singletons. This CDR3 is built from 14 residues. V lost 1 base to trimming and J lost 4 bases, with 11 bases between them. Germline loops: CDR1 SGHRS, CDR2 YFSETQ. Sequencing was done on a sample of blood, either unsorted or a sorted T cell fraction (not recorded which). The gene calls are TRBV5-1 and TRBJ2-5, with D maybe TRBD2 (7 bases). This sequence originates from a female donor with ankylosing spondylitis or in good health (not recorded which). CDR3 in amino acids: CASSLLRGAETQYF. As DNA, the CDR3 is TGCGCCAGCAGCTTGCTCCGGGGGGCAGAGACCCAGTACTTC.